Here is one TCR beta chain with its context. TCRdb keeps only in-frame clones here, not all; method: immunoSEQ multiplex PCR. The sample records roughly 40,000 clones, approximately 88% being singletons. These data originate in a study of blood T cell repertoires in COVID-19. CDR1 is SGHTA and CDR2 is FQGTGA in the germline V gene. This CDR3 comprises 13 residues. V gave up 5 bases and J gave up 2 bases, with 4 bases separating them. The TCR originated in a human donor in a cohort sampled during active COVID-19. This chain links TRBV7-3 with TRBJ2-6; no clear D gene. Sequenced material: peripheral blood. The CDR3 region is CASSPTGANVLTF. The DNA for the CDR3 is TGTGCCAGCAGCCCTACTGGGGCCAACGTCCTGACTTTC.